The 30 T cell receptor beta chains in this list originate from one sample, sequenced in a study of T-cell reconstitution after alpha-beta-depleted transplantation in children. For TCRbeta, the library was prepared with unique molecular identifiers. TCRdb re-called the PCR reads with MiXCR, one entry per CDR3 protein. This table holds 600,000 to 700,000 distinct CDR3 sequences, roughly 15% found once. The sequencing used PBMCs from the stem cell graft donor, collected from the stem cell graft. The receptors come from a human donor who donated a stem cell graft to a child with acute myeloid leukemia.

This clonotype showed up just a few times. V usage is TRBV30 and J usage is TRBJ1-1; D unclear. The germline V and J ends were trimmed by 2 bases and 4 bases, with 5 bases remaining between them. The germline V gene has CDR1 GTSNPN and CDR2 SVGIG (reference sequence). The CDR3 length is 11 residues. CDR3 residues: CAWSLSTEAFF. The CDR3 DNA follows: TGTGCCTGGAGTTTGAGCACTGAAGCTTTCTTT.

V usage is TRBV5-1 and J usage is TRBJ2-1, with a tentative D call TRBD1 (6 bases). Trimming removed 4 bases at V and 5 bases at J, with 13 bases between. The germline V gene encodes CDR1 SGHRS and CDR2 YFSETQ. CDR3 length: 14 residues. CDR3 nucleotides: TGCGCCAGCAGCCAGGGACAATATGACAATGAGCAGTTCTTC. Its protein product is CASSQGQYDNEQFF. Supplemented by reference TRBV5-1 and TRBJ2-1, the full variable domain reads KAGVTQTPRYLIKTRGQQVTLSCSPISGHRSVSWYQQTPGQGLQFLFEYFSETQRNKGNFPGRFSGRQFSNSRSEMNVSTLELGDSALYLCASSQGQYDNEQFFGPGTRLTVL.

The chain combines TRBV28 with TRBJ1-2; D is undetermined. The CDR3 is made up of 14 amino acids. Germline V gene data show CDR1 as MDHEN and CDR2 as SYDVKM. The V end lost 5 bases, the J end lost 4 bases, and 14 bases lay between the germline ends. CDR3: CASSPQDTSYGYTF. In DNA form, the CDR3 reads TGTGCCAGCAGTCCCCAAGACACTAGCTATGGCTACACCTTC.

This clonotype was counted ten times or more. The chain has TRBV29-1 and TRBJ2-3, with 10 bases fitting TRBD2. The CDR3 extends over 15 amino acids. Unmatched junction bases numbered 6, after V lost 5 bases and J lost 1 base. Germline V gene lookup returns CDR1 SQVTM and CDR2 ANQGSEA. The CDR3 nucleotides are TGCAGCGTTTCTGCCGGGACTAGCGGCACAGATACGCAGTATTTT. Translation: CSVSAGTSGTDTQYF.

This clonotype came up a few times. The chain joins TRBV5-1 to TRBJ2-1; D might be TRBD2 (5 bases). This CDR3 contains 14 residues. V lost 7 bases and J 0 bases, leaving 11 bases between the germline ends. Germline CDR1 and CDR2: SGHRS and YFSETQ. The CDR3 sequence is CASSGLSSYNEQFF. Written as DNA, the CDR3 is TGCGCCAGCTCCGGACTTAGCTCCTACAATGAGCAGTTCTTC. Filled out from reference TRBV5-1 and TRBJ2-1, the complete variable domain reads KAGVTQTPRYLIKTRGQQVTLSCSPISGHRSVSWYQQTPGQGLQFLFEYFSETQRNKGNFPGRFSGRQFSNSRSEMNVSTLELGDSALYLCASSGLSSYNEQFFGPGTRLTVL.

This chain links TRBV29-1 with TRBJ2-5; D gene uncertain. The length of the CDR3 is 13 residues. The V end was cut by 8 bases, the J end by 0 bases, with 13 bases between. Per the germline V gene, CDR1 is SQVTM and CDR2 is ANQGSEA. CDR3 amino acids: CSHGWADQETQYF. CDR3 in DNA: TGCAGCCACGGGTGGGCGGACCAAGAGACCCAGTACTTC. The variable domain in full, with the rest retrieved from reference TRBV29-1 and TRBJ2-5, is SAVISQKPSRDICQRGTSLTIQCQVDSQVTMMFWYRQQPGQSLTLIATANQGSEATYESGFVIDKFPISRPNLTFSTLTVSNMSPEDSSIYLCSHGWADQETQYFGPGTRLLVL.

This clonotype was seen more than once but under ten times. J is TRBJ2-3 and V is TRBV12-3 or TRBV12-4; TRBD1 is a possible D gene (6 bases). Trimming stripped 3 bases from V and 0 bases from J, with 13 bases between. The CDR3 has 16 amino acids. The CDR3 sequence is CASSFGGRGSTDTQYF. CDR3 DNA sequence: TGTGCCAGCAGTTTCGGTGGTAGGGGGAGCACAGATACGCAGTATTTT.

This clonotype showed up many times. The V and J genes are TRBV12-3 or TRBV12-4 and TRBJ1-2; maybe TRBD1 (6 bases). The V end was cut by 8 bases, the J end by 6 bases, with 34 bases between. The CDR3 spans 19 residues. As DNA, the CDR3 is TGTGCCAGCTCCTTCTGGACCAAAATACTGGCAGGGGAAGAAAATGGCTACACCTTC. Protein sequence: CASSFWTKILAGEENGYTF.

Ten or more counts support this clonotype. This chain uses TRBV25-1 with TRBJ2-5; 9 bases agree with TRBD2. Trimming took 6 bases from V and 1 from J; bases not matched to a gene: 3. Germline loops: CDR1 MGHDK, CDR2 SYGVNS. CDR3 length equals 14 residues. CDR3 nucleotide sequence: TGTGCCAGCAGGGGTAGCGGGGGCCAAGAGACCCAGTACTTC. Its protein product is CASRGSGGQETQYF.

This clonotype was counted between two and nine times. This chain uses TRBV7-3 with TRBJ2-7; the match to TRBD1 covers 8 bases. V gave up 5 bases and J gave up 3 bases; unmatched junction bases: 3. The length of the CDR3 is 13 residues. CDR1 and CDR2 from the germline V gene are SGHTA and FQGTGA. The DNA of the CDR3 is TGTGCCAGCAGCCAGACAGGGGACTACGAGCAGTACTTC. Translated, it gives CASSQTGDYEQYF.

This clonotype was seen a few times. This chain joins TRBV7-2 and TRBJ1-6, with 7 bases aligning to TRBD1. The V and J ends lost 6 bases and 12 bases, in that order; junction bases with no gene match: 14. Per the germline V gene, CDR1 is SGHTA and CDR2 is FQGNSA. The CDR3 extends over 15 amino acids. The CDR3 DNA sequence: TGTGCCAGCAGGTTCCGTGGACAGGATTCCCTACCCCTCCACTTT. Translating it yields CASRFRGQDSLPLHF.

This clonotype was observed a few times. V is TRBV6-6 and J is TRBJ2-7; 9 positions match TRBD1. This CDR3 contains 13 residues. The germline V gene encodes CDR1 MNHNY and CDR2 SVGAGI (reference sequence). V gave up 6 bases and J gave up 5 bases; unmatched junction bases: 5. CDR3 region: CASSTRDRDEQYF. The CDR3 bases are TGTGCCAGCAGCACCCGGGACAGGGACGAGCAGTACTTC.

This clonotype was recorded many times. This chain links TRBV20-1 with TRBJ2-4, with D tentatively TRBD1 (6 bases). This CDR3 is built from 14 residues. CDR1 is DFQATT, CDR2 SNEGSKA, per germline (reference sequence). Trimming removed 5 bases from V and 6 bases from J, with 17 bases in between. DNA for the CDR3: TGCAGTGCTTGGACAGAGAGGCACACAAACATTCAGTACTTC. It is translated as CSAWTERHTNIQYF.

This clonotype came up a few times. The CDR3 nucleotides are TGTGCCAGCAGCTTAGGTCCCGGGACACCAAACACTGAAGCTTTCTTT. Translated: CASSLGPGTPNTEAFF. The gene calls are TRBV7-9 and TRBJ1-1; possibly TRBD1 for D (6 bases). This CDR3 contains 16 residues. Trimming cost V 1 base and J 2 bases, with 14 bases left between them. The V gene's germline CDR1 is SEHNR and CDR2 FQNEAQ (reference sequence).

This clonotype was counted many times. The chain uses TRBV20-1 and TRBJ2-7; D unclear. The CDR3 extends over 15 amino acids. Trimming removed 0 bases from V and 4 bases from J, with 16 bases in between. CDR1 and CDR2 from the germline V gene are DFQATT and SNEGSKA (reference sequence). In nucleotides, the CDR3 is TGCAGTGCTAGAGATCCCCTACGAGGAACGTACGAGCAGTACTTC. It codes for CSARDPLRGTYEQYF.

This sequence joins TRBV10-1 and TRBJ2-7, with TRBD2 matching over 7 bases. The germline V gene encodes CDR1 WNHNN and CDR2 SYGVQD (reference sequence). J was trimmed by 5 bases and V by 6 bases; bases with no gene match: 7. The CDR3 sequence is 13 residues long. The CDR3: CASSDGGMDEQYV. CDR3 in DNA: TGCGCCAGCAGCGACGGGGGGATGGACGAGCAGTACGTC.

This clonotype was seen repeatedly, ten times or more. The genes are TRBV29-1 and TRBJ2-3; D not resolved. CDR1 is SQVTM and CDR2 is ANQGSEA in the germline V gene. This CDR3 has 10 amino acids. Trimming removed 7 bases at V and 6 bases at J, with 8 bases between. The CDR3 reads CSAEEDTQYF. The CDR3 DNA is TGCAGCGCCGAAGAGGATACGCAGTATTTT.

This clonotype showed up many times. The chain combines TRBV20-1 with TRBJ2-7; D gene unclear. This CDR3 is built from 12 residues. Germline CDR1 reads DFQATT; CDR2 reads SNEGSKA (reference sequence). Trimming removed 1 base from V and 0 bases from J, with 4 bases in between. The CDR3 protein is CSARGVSYEQYV. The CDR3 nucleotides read TGCAGTGCTAGAGGAGTCTCCTACGAGCAGTACGTC.

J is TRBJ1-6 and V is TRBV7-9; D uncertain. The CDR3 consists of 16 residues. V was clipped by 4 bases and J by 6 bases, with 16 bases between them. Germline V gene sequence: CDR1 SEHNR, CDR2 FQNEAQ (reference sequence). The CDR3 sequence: CASSSRWGFGNSPLHF. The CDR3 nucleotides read TGTGCCAGCAGCTCCCGCTGGGGATTTGGTAATTCACCCCTCCACTTT.

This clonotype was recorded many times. CDR3 nucleotides: TGCGCCAGCAGCCAAGAGGGAGACATGCCTGGCGGGGAGCTGTTTTTT. As protein: CASSQEGDMPGGELFF. The chain joins TRBV4-3 to TRBJ2-2; D possibly corresponds to TRBD2 (5 bases). The germline V and J ends were trimmed by 0 bases and 7 bases, with 15 bases remaining between them. CDR1 is LGHNA, CDR2 YSLEER, per germline. The CDR3 covers 16 residues.

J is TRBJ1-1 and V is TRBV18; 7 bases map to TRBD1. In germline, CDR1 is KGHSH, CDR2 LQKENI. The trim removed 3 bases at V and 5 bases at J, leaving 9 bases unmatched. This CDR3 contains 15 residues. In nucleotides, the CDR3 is TGTGCCAGCTCACCTACAGGGGCCGCAGGGACTGAAGCTTTCTTT. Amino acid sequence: CASSPTGAAGTEAFF.

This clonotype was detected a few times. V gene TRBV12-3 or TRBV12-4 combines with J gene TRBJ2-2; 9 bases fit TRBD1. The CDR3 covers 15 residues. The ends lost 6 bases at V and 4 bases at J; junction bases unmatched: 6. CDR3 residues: CASSPSDRGTGELFF. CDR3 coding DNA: TGTGCCAGCAGCCCGTCGGACAGGGGCACCGGGGAGCTGTTTTTT.

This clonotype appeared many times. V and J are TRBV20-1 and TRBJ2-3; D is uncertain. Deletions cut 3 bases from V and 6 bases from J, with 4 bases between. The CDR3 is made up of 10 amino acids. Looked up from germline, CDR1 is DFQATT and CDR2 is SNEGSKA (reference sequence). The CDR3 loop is CSARKDTQYF. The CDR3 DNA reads TGCAGTGCTAGGAAGGATACGCAGTATTTT.

The chain's CDR3 is CASRPREDSPLHF. The CDR3, as DNA: TGCGCCAGCAGGCCTAGGGAGGACTCACCCCTCCACTTT. This sequence joins TRBV5-1 and TRBJ1-6; D is unresolved. The CDR3 length is 13 residues. Germline V lookup: CDR1 SGHRS, CDR2 YFSETQ. The V end was cut by 5 bases, the J end by 10 bases, with 13 bases between.

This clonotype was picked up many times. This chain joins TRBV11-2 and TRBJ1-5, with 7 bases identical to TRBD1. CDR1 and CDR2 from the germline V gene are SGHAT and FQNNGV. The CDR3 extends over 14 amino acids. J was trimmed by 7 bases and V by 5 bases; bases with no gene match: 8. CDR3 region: CASSPGGGRQPQHF. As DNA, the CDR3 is TGTGCCAGCAGCCCAGGGGGGGGAAGGCAGCCCCAGCATTTT.

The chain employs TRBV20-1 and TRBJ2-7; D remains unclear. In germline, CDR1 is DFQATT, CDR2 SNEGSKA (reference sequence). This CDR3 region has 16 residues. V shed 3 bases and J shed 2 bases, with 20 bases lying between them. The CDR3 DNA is TGCAGTGCTAGGGACCCCGACGGTGGATTAACCTACGAGCAGTACTTC. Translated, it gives CSARDPDGGLTYEQYF.

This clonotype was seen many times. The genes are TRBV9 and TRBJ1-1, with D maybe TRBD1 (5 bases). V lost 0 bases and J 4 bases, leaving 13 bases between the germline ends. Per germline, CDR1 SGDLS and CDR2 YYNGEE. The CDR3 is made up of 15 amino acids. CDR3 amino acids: CASSVDRSGSTEAFF. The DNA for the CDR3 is TGTGCCAGCAGCGTAGATCGGTCAGGGAGCACTGAAGCTTTCTTT.

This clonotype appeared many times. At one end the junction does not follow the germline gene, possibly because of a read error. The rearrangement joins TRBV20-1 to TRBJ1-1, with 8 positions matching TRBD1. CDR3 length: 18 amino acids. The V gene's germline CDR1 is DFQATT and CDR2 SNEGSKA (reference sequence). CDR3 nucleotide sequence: TGCAGTGCTAGAGGGTGGAAGGGGACAGGACCCCTGAAGACTGAAGCTTTCTTT. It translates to CSARGWKGTGPLKTEAFF.

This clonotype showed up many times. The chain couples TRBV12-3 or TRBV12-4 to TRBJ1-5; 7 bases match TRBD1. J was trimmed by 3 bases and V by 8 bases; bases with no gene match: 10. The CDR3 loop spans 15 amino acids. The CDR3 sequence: CASLSGQADNQPQHF. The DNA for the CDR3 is TGTGCCAGCCTTTCAGGACAGGCGGACAATCAGCCCCAGCATTTT.

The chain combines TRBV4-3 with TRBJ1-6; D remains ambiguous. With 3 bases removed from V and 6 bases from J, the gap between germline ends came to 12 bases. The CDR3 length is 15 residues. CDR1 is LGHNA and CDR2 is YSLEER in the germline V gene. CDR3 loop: CASSQEWRPNSPLHF. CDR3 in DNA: TGCGCCAGCAGCCAGGAGTGGCGGCCTAATTCACCCCTCCACTTT.